Sequencing of this TCR beta chain was carried out in a study of CD8+ T cells in alopecia areata (dated by TCRdb to 2016 to 2019). Regarding the research as a whole: The treated patients took part in an open-label pilot trial in which moderate-to-severe alopecia areata was treated with oral tofacitinib at 5 to 10 mg twice daily. Tofacitinib was given for 6 to 18 months, followed by 6 months of follow-up off drug to assess delayed response and recurrence. In both human patients and the C3H/HeJ mouse model, the study applied high-throughput TCRbeta sequencing to look at T cell clonal expansion in alopecia areata. Human TCRbeta sequencing covered scalp tissue and sorted CD4+ and CD8+ peripheral blood T cells from patchy and totalis/universalis alopecia areata patients and healthy controls. Biopsies were taken from tofacitinib-treated patients at baseline and at 4 and 24 weeks of treatment, and a later scalp biopsy was taken in several of the tofacitinib-treated patients. Scalp clonality was compared among normal scalp (n=4), patchy alopecia areata scalp (n=8), and alopecia totalis/universalis scalp (n=8). RNA was obtained with the PAXgene miRNA kit for fixed scalp, the miRNeasy kit for PBMCs, and the RNeasy kit for mouse skin. TCRbeta CDR3 regions were amplified by immunoSEQ multiplex PCR using 35 Vbeta forward and 13 Jbeta reverse primers. The research as a whole found: Compared with normal scalp, lesional scalp, particularly in alopecia totalis/universalis, had higher clonality and more expanded CD8+ clones, which suggests antigenic drive. Shared TCR sequences between patients were less evident than in mice, which may be partly attributable to HLA diversity in the patient population. Unlike mouse skin, which is dominated by gammadelta T cells, normal human skin has resident alphabeta T cells that are also sequenced, and this complicates analysis of the scalp TCR repertoire.

The time point label corresponds to: baseline before oral tofacitinib. Lesional scalp punch biopsies and peripheral blood were collected from alopecia areata patients. PBMCs were isolated by density centrifugation and stained for CD3, CD4 and CD8, and CD4+ and CD8+ T cells were sorted on a FACSAria. Per the germline V gene, KGHSH is the CDR1 and LQKENI is the CDR2. The junction shows trimming of 3 bases on V and 3 bases on J, and the gene matches do not reach 4 bases of it. From cysteine to phenylalanine, the CDR3 is 14 amino acids long. The read is trimmed to its CDR3 DNA, 42 bases read in frame from base 1. The library was obtained by the immunoSEQ multiplex PCR assay. RNA was extracted from all samples and reverse transcribed into cDNA as template for TCR sequencing. First-strand cDNA was synthesized with SuperScript III using a 2:1 mix of oligo-dT and random hexamers. A synthetic immune receptor repertoire was used to measure amplification bias, and any remaining bias was corrected computationally. In the source study's methods: Raw reads were preprocessed to remove errors, and CDR3 was defined according to IMGT conventions as the region from the conserved cysteine to phenylalanine. Clonality was computed as 1 minus the Shannon entropy, with the entropy normalized by log2 of the number of productive unique TCRs. Whether each scalp clone was CD4 or CD8 was inferred by checking scalp TCRbeta sequences against the CD4 and CD8 repertoires from sorted blood. TCRdb stores this immuneACCESS table with in-frame sequences only. Part of the clones is absent; in the studies checked, under half of the shortfall reflects unresolved V genes, and no reason is known for the rest. D and trimming come from the DNA, and the V and J calls and clone size come from that table. In this sample the table shows about 150,000 clones, 45% to 55% of which occur a single time. 15% to 20% of the sample is taken by the ten largest.

This clone was counted only a few times. Which antigen it targets is not known. Per-base quality was not reported, and no clone a single base away is much larger than it. Material: CD8+ T cells sorted from blood, obtained at week 0. The rearrangement combines TRBV18 with TRBJ2-7; 8 middle bases align to TRBD1. The clonotype comes from a human donor with alopecia areata. The DNA reads TGTGCCAGCTCACCTAGGACAGGGATCTACGAGCAGTACTTC. The encoded protein is CASSPRTGIYEQYF.